This entry features one TCR beta chain sequence. What it recognizes is unknown. Method: immunoSEQ multiplex PCR; TCRdb's copy keeps in-frame clones and lacks some. Of about 110,000 clones listed, about 88% are singletons. The data stem from a study of cytomegalovirus exposure and HLA in healthy donors. Overall study context: A subsequent analysis reported that the 95 to 150 validation repertoires were produced on the same platform that had also been used for the 600 to 800 first-cohort repertoires.

Study-wide findings and caveats: Researchers counted around 170 TCR beta chains as cytomegalovirus-associated.

Trimming took 3 bases from V and 13 from J, leaving 12 bases between them. Germline values: CDR1 MDHEN, CDR2 SYDVKM. CDR3 length: 12 residues. Sequencing was performed on PBMCs. The chain recombines TRBV28 with TRBJ1-4; D is unresolved. The clonotype originates from a woman aged 18-35 years in good health and CMV-seropositive. This CDR3 is CASSFNSRRLFF. The CDR3 nucleotides are TGTGCCAGCAGTTTTAACAGCCGCCGACTGTTTTTT.